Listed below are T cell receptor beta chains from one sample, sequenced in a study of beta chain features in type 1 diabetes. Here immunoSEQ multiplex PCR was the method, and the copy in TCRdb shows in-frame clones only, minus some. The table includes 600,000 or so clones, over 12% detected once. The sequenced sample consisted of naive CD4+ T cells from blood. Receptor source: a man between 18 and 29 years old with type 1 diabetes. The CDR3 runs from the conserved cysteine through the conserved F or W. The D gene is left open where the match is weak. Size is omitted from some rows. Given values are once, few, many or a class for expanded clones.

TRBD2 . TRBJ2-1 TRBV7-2 CASSRGLAGGNEQFF TGTGCCAGCAGCCGCGGACTAGCGGGTGGTAATGAGCAGTTCTTC
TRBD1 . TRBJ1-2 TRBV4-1 CASSQPTGNYGYTF TGCGCCAGCAGCCAGCCGACAGGGAACTATGGCTACACCTTC
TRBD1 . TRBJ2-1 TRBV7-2 CASIKTGVIGNEQFF TGTGCCAGCATCAAGACAGGGGTGATAGGGAATGAGCAGTTCTTC
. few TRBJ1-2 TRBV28 CASCGAANYGYTF TGTGCCAGCTGTGGGGCGGCTAACTATGGCTACACCTTC
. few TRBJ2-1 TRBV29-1 CSVVASAHNEQFF TGCAGCGTTGTAGCTAGCGCCCACAATGAGCAGTTCTTC
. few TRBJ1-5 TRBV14 CASSQDGQPQHF TGTGCCAGCAGCCAAGATGGTCAGCCCCAGCATTTT
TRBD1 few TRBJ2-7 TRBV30 CAWTGQGYEQYF TGTGCCTGGACGGGACAGGGCTACGAGCAGTACTTC
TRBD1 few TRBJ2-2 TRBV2 CASRQGAAGELFF TGTGCCAGCAGACAGGGGGCGGCCGGGGAGCTGTTTTTT
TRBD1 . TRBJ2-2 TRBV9 CASTRQGEGTGELFF TGTGCCAGCACCCGACAGGGGGAGGGCACCGGGGAGCTGTTTTTT
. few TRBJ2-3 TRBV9 CASSVGGGSTDTQYF TGTGCCAGCAGCGTAGGGGGAGGTAGCACAGATACGCAGTATTTT
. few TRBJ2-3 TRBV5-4 CASSARAQDDTQYF TGTGCCAGCAGCGCCCGGGCCCAAGACGATACGCAGTATTTT
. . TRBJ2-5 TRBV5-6 CASSSPSRETQYF TGTGCCAGCAGCTCCCCGTCCAGAGAGACCCAGTACTTC
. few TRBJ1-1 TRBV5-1 CASSPNGDTEAFF TGCGCCAGCAGCCCTAATGGGGACACTGAAGCTTTCTTT
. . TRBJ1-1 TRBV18 CASSPVGHSGIEAFF TGTGCCAGCTCACCCGTCGGACATTCCGGCATTGAAGCTTTCTTT
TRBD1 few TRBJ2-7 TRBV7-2 CASSLRQTGQIFYEQYF TGTGCCAGCAGCTTACGACAAACGGGACAGATTTTCTACGAGCAGTACTTC
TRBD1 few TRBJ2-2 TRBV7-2 CASSLTGFANTGELFF TGTGCCAGCAGCTTGACAGGGTTCGCGAACACCGGGGAGCTGTTTTTT
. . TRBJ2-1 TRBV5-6 CASSLSVVGYEPSYNEQFF TGTGCCAGCAGCTTGAGTGTGGTAGGATACGAACCCTCCTACAATGAGCAGTTCTTC
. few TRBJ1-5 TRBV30 CAWSVAGWDSNQPQHF TGTGCCTGGAGTGTAGCGGGCTGGGATAGCAATCAGCCCCAGCATTTT
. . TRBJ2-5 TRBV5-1 CASSTGQETQYF TGCGCCAGCTCGACAGGACAGGAGACCCAGTACTTC
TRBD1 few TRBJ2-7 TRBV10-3 CAIMGTESPYEQYF TGTGCCATCATGGGGACAGAATCGCCCTACGAGCAGTACTTC
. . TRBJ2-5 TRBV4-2 CASSQDEASGETQYF TGTGCCAGCAGCCAAGATGAGGCCTCGGGAGAGACCCAGTACTTC
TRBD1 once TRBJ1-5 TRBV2 CAKGSQGAVQPQHF TGTGCCAAAGGAAGCCAGGGGGCAGTTCAGCCCCAGCATTTT
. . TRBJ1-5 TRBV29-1 CSTQQGRQPQHF TGCAGTACACAACAGGGTCGCCAGCCCCAGCATTTT
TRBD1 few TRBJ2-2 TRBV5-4 CASSTRTGENTGELFF TGTGCCAGCAGCACCCGGACAGGAGAGAACACCGGGGAGCTGTTTTTT
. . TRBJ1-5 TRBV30 CAWTVDSNQPQHF TGTGCCTGGACCGTTGATAGCAATCAGCCCCAGCATTTT
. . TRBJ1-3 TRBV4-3 CASSQEGRNTIYF TGCGCCAGCAGCCAGGAGGGGAGAAACACCATATATTTT
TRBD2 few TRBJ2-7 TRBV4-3 CASSQEGLAGVYEQYF TGCGCCAGCAGCCAAGAAGGACTAGCGGGGGTATACGAGCAGTACTTC
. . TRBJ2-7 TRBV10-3 CAISVRDTNYEQYF TGTGCCATCAGTGTCCGGGATACCAACTACGAGCAGTACTTC
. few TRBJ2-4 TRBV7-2 CASSLTESGAKNIQYF TGTGCCAGCAGTCTGACAGAAAGTGGAGCCAAAAACATTCAGTACTTC
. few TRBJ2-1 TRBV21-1 CASTTTGTSSYNEQFF TGTGCCAGCACCACTACCGGGACAAGCTCCTACAATGAGCAGTTCTTC
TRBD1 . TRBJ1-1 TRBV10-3 CAISESNNRGPLRAFF TGTGCCATCAGTGAGTCTAATAACAGGGGGCCTTTAAGAGCTTTCTTT
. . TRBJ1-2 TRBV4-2 CASSQDRGGGYTF TGTGCCAGCAGCCAAGATCGTGGCGGTGGCTACACCTTC
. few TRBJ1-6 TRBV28 CASSLRYSYNSPLHF TGTGCCAGCAGTTTAAGATACTCCTATAATTCACCCCTCCACTTT
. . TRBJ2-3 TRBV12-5 CASGLSLMRDTQYF TGTGCTAGTGGTTTGTCCCTTATGAGAGATACGCAGTATTTT
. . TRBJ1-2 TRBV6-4 CASSDSGDAYGYTF TGTGCCAGCAGTGACTCCGGAGATGCCTATGGCTACACCTTC